This TCR beta chain originates from a study of T cells in Graves' hyperthyroidism and ophthalmopathy (dated by TCRdb to between 2017 and 2020). In terms of the full investigation: Peripheral blood samples were taken at initial diagnosis, before any treatment was given. TCR V-J signatures able to tell the groups apart were searched for in a discovery cohort of 95 to 100 patients, of whom roughly 42 had Graves' ophthalmopathy and 57 had stable Graves' hyperthyroidism. The 100 or so discovery patients were randomly divided into training and test sets at a 7:3 ratio. The study also compared thyroid tissue and blood T-cell repertoires from roughly six Graves' hyperthyroidism patients. Whether ophthalmopathy could be predicted prospectively was tested in an independent validation cohort made up of under 20 hyperthyroidism patients plus 17 patients who later progressed to ophthalmopathy. Once sampling was done, hyperthyroidism patients were given methimazole at a starting dose of 30 mg daily, whereas ophthalmopathy patients were given high-dose intravenous methylprednisolone. The paper describes TCR Vbeta CDR3 sequencing of 120 to 150 peripheral blood samples, made up of 43 ophthalmopathy patients, approximately 73 hyperthyroidism patients and 17 progressor patients. Study-level results and caveats: In validation, the model predicted progression to ophthalmopathy with roughly 70% sensitivity and 72.22% specificity, a median of 6.5 months before onset. Most expanded thyroid clonotypes (frequency above 0.001) were also found in blood, which suggests that blood repertoires may mirror thyroid immune responses. A 13 V-J signature model separated ophthalmopathy from stable hyperthyroidism, with approximately 87% sensitivity and approximately 81% specificity in cross-validation and 80%/75% in testing. No statistical method was used to fix the sample size in advance, and group allocation was not hidden from the investigators.

Amplification of TCR beta CDR3 regions was carried out from RNA transcripts. A first-round RT-PCR of the TCR CDR3 used the HTBI primer set with the Qiagen OneStep RT-PCR kit. Libraries were constructed in a second round of multiplex PCR, after which size selection and purification were performed. Sequencing of the libraries was done on an Illumina HiSeq2000 using paired-end 100 bp reads. The original pipeline was this. SOAPnuke was used to process the raw data, removing reads that contained adapters or uncalled bases, had a mean Phred below 15, or lacked an exact match to the constant primer or identifier. High-quality paired reads were merged using COPE v1.2.5, and each unique nucleotide sequence was defined as a clonotype. MiTCR v1.1 was used to align the clonotypes against IMGT TRBV, TRBD and TRBJ reference segments. The analysis was restricted to V-J combinations with a frequency above 0.0001, which together covered 99.2% of the repertoires. The TCS score was defined as the ratio of F50 (clonal expansion) to E x V (chaos), calculated using BLOSUM62-based TCRdist between CDR3 peptides within each V-J. Welch's t-statistics and random forest reduced fewer than 600 V-J features to 13, which were used in a naive Bayes classifier (R e1071). The similarity between thyroid and blood repertoires was quantified using the Morisita-Horn index. TCRdb redid the processing of the public reads, applying fastp at Q25 and MiXCR, and retained in-frame beta chains. Rows merge per CDR3 protein into single entries with the most common DNA and genes. TCRdb, not the authors, supplied the V and J calls. This sample is represented by hundreds of thousands of distinct CDR3 sequences; more than 30% of them were singletons. The ten largest account for approximately 8.7% of the sample.

Notes on this clonotype: Its recognized antigen is unknown. The input lacks base qualities; no much larger clone sits a single base away.

Its CDR3 holds 14 amino acids, cysteine through phenylalanine. Only CDR3 DNA remains: 42 bases, in frame from the first base. CDR1 is given as SGHAT and CDR2 as FQNNGV, both from the germline V gene. V is clipped by 6 bases and J by 5 bases, and the sequence between their germline boundaries is 16 bases long. A patient counted as having stable Graves' hyperthyroidism if no progression to ophthalmopathy occurred over 18 months of follow-up. Hyperthyroidism patients were newly diagnosed, with disease duration under 2 months, and aged 18 to 65 years. Patients with uncontrolled infections, other autoimmune diseases, pregnancy or lactation were excluded. Clinical symptoms, serum thyroxine and TRAb, thyroid ultrasound, and orbital computed tomography formed the basis for the diagnoses. PBMCs were separated from 8 to 10 ml of fresh peripheral blood using Ficoll-Paque density gradient centrifugation. Trizol reagent was used to extract total RNA, and RNA quality was then checked on an Agilent 2100 Bioanalyzer.

This receptor was obtained from a man younger than 30 with Graves' hyperthyroidism. Rearrangement joined TRBV11-2 to TRBJ1-1; the D gene cannot be named for sure. The sample taken for sequencing was blood. The nucleotide sequence reads TGTGCCAGCAGTCAATTAAGAAGCGGTACTGAAGCTTTCTTT. Translated, this gives CASSQLRSGTEAFF.